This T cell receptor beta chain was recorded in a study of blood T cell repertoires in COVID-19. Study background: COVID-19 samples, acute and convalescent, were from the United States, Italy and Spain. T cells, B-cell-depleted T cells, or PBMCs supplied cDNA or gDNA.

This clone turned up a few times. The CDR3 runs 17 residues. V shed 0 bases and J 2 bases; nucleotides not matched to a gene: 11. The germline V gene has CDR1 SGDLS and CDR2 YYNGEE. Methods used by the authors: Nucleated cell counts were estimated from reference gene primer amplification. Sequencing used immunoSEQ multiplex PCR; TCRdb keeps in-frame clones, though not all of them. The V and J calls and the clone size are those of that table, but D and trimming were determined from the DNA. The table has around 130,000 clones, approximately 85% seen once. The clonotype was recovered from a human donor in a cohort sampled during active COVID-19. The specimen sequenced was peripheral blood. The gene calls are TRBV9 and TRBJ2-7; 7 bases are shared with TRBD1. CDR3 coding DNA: TGTGCCAGCAGCGTAGGGGTTTTTGGGACAGCCACCTACGAGCAGTACTTC. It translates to CASSVGVFGTATYEQYF. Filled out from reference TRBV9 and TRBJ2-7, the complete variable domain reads DSGVTQTPKHLITATGQRVTLRCSPRSGDLSVYWYQQSLDQGLQFLIQYYNGEERAKGNILERFSAQQFPDLHSELNLSSLELGDSALYFCASSVGVFGTATYEQYFGPGTRLTVT.